Shown below are 20 T cell receptor beta chains from a single sample sequenced in a study of T cell repertoires in cytomegalovirus infection. TCRdb itself ran the reads through MiXCR, one entry per CDR3 protein. The data contain tens of thousands of distinct CDR3 sequences, less than 4.5% of them singletons. Sequencing used PBMCs. These receptors all come from a human donor in good health (CMV status not recorded). Some clones in this sample may be carry-over from other donors' samples.

This clonotype was counted ten times or more. V is TRBV7-2 and J is TRBJ1-5, with 7 bases identical to TRBD1. CDR1 SGHTA and CDR2 FQGNSA come from the germline V gene. This CDR3 is 14 amino acids long. Germline trimming cut 5 bases from V and 6 bases from J; bases unmatched to any gene: 7. Here the CDR3 reads CASSPGDSGQPQHF. The CDR3 nucleotides read TGTGCCAGCAGCCCAGGGGACAGCGGTCAGCCCCAGCATTTT.

This clonotype was recorded many times. This chain uses TRBV7-2 with TRBJ2-3; 9 bases are shared with TRBD2. There are 14 residues in the CDR3. Per the germline V gene, CDR1 is SGHTA and CDR2 is FQGNSA. The J segment lost 14 bases and the V segment lost 4 bases, leaving 13 bases of the junction unmatched. CDR3 coding DNA: TGTGCCAGCAGCTCCGACGCCCCCGGGACTAGCTTGTATTTT. It specifies CASSSDAPGTSLYF.

This clonotype was seen at least ten times. This chain joins TRBV4-3 and TRBJ1-2; 8 nucleotides line up with TRBD1. CDR1 LGHNA and CDR2 YSLEER come from the germline V gene. V trimming: 0 bases; J trimming: 0 bases; junction bases outside the gene matches: 6. There are 17 residues in the CDR3. CDR3 coding DNA: TGCGCCAGCAGCCAAGAGACAGGGGTAATAGCTAACTATGGCTACACCTTC. Translated, it gives CASSQETGVIANYGYTF.

The table lists this clonotype with many counts. The rearrangement uses TRBV27 and TRBJ1-3, with D possibly TRBD1 on 5 matching bases. The CDR3 covers 15 residues. Trimming removed 6 bases from V and 1 base from J, with 13 bases in between. From germline, CDR1 is MNHEY and CDR2 SMNVEV (reference sequence). The CDR3 reads CASSLTGRSGNTIYF. The CDR3 bases are TGTGCCAGCAGCTTAACAGGCAGGTCTGGAAACACCATATATTTT.

This clonotype was counted at least ten times. This sequence joins TRBV7-2 and TRBJ2-7; D gene unclear. The ends were cut back, 1 base at V and 0 bases at J, with 13 bases in the middle. Germline V gene sequence: CDR1 SGHTA, CDR2 FQGNSA. The CDR3 is 16 amino acids. The CDR3 spells CASSLGLGLRSYEQYF. In nucleotides, the CDR3 is TGTGCCAGCAGCTTAGGACTGGGCCTCCGCTCCTACGAGCAGTACTTC.

At least ten counts were recorded for this clonotype. This chain joins TRBV6-6 and TRBJ2-2; no clear D. CDR1 and CDR2 (germline): MNHNY, SVGAGI (reference sequence). V lost 0 bases, J lost 5 bases, and 4 bases lay in between. CDR3 size: 13 residues. CDR3 amino acids: CASSYSETGELFF. The CDR3 DNA sequence: TGTGCCAGCAGTTACTCGGAAACCGGGGAGCTGTTTTTT.

In this sample, this clonotype turned up many times. J is TRBJ1-4 and V is TRBV7-9; D unclear. The CDR3 spans 14 residues. CDR1 is SEHNR and CDR2 is FQNEAQ in the germline V gene (reference sequence). V was pared by 2 bases and J by 5 bases, with 9 bases between. CDR3 sequence: CASSLLRPNEKLFF. The CDR3 coding sequence is TGTGCCAGCAGCTTACTCAGGCCAAATGAAAAACTGTTTTTT.

This clonotype has ten or more counts. The chain combines TRBV18 with TRBJ1-1; possible D gene TRBD1, 6 bases. Germline-derived CDR1 and CDR2 are KGHSH and LQKENI. The V and J ends lost 4 bases and 3 bases respectively, with 18 bases between them. This CDR3 is 16 amino acids long. Here the CDR3 reads CASSHRGGGSYTEAFF. CDR3 sequence (DNA): TGTGCCAGCTCACACCGAGGGGGGGGGAGCTACACTGAAGCTTTCTTT.

This clonotype showed up many times. V is TRBV29-1 and J is TRBJ2-7; D may be TRBD1 (6 bases). The V gene lost 3 bases and the J gene lost 0 bases, with 12 bases spanning the gap. The CDR3 is made up of 14 amino acids. Germline CDR1 is SQVTM and CDR2 is ANQGSEA. The chain's CDR3 is CSVESQGSSYEQYF. DNA for the CDR3: TGCAGCGTTGAGTCGCAGGGGAGCTCCTACGAGCAGTACTTC.

This clonotype was found many times. The V call is TRBV30, the J call TRBJ2-5; D gene uncertain. The germline V gene has CDR1 GTSNPN and CDR2 SVGIG (reference sequence). CDR3 length equals 13 residues. V shed 0 bases and J shed 4 bases, with 9 bases lying between them. The CDR3 DNA sequence: TGTGCCTGGAGTGTAAATAGTCTAGAGACCCAGTACTTC. Its protein product is CAWSVNSLETQYF.

In its sample, this clonotype was seen many times. This chain links TRBV6-2 or TRBV6-3 with TRBJ2-7, with D perhaps given as TRBD1 or TRBD2 (5 bases each). The germline V and J ends were trimmed by 5 bases and 2 bases, with 16 bases remaining between them. Germline V gene data show CDR1 as MNHEY and CDR2 as SVGEGT. The CDR3 contains 15 residues. As DNA, the CDR3 is TGTGCCAGCAGTAGATCCGGGACCTTAACCTACGAGCAGTACTTC. Translating gives CASSRSGTLTYEQYF.

The sample holds many counts of this clonotype. The chain employs TRBV27 and TRBJ2-5; possibly TRBD1 for D (6 bases). The CDR3 extends over 13 amino acids. Germline CDR1 MNHEY, CDR2 SMNVEV (reference sequence). With 8 bases removed from V and 5 bases from J, the gap between germline ends came to 15 bases. The DNA for the CDR3 is TGTGCCAGCGGAATGAATAGGGGGGAGACCCAGTACTTC. Translating gives CASGMNRGETQYF.

At least ten counts were recorded for this clonotype. The chain uses TRBV4-3 and TRBJ1-1; D gene unclear. The germline V gene has CDR1 LGHNA and CDR2 YSLEER. The ends were cut back, 0 bases at V and 1 base at J, with 6 bases in the middle. This CDR3 has 14 residues. The CDR3 DNA reads TGCGCCAGCAGCCAAGATATGAGGAACACTGAAGCTTTCTTT. Translation: CASSQDMRNTEAFF.

This clonotype was detected ten times or more. The V and J genes are TRBV2 and TRBJ2-7; D might be TRBD2 (5 bases). Germline V lookup: CDR1 SNHLY, CDR2 FYNNEI. The length of the CDR3 is 14 residues. Deletions cut 4 bases from V and 1 base from J, with 11 bases between. In DNA form, the CDR3 reads TGTGCCAGCAGTGGCTTAGAGGGTTCCTACGAGCAGTACTTC. It encodes CASSGLEGSYEQYF.

The table lists this clonotype with many counts. The chain is built from TRBV20-1 and TRBJ1-3; D uncertain. CDR1 and CDR2 (germline): DFQATT, SNEGSKA (reference sequence). V shed 4 bases and J shed 2 bases, with 12 bases lying between them. This CDR3 comprises 14 residues. Here the CDR3 reads CSAIMLETGNTIYF. CDR3 nucleotides: TGCAGTGCTATTATGTTGGAAACTGGAAACACCATATATTTT.

Many counts were recorded for this clonotype. This rearrangement joins TRBV27 to TRBJ2-7, with TRBD1 matching over 7 bases. In germline, CDR1 is MNHEY, CDR2 SMNVEV (reference sequence). With 6 bases clipped from V and 6 bases from J, the junction kept 17 bases outside the gene matches. CDR3 length: 16 residues. This CDR3 reads CASSQLGADRVGEQYF. CDR3 sequence (DNA): TGTGCCAGCAGCCAGTTAGGGGCCGACAGGGTGGGCGAGCAGTACTTC.

A few counts support this clonotype. This rearrangement joins TRBV11-2 to TRBJ2-1, with TRBD2 matching over 11 bases. The V gene end was trimmed by 4 bases and the J gene end by 5 bases; junction bases not matched to a gene: 7. Germline CDR1 is SGHAT and CDR2 is FQNNGV. This CDR3 has 16 residues. The chain's CDR3 is CASSSQLAGADNEQFF. CDR3 coding DNA: TGTGCCAGCAGCTCCCAACTAGCGGGGGCCGACAATGAGCAGTTCTTC.

This clonotype occurred many times. V gene TRBV28 combines with J gene TRBJ1-5; D ambiguous. CDR1 and CDR2 from the germline V gene are MDHEN and SYDVKM. The CDR3 consists of 16 residues. Trimming took 1 base from V and 2 from J, leaving 12 bases between them. The CDR3 loop reads CASSLLRNLGNQPQHF. The CDR3 DNA is TGTGCCAGCAGTTTATTACGGAATTTGGGCAATCAGCCCCAGCATTTT. Drawing the rest from reference TRBV28 and TRBJ1-5, the complete variable domain is DVKVTQSSRYLVKRTGEKVFLECVQDMDHENMFWYRQDPGLGLRLIYFSYDVKMKEKGDIPEGYSVSREKKERFSLILESASTNQTSMYLCASSLLRNLGNQPQHFGDGTRLSIL.

This clonotype came up many times. V usage is TRBV6-2 or TRBV6-3 and J usage is TRBJ1-2, with 8 bases aligning to TRBD1. This CDR3 has 14 residues. The trim removed 6 bases at V and 4 bases at J, leaving 7 bases unmatched. CDR1 is MNHEY, CDR2 SVGEGT, per germline. The chain's CDR3 is CASSRQGRSYGYTF. The DNA of the CDR3 is TGTGCCAGCAGCCGACAGGGGAGGAGCTATGGCTACACCTTC.

Ten or more counts support this clonotype. The chain joins TRBV2 to TRBJ1-2; possible D gene TRBD1, 6 bases. CDR1 is SNHLY and CDR2 is FYNNEI in the germline V gene. Trimming cost V 6 bases and J 6 bases, with 17 bases left between them. The CDR3 totals 14 residues. CDR3 amino acids: CASSVGQPQDGYTF. Written as DNA, the CDR3 is TGTGCCAGCAGCGTAGGACAGCCTCAAGATGGCTACACCTTC.